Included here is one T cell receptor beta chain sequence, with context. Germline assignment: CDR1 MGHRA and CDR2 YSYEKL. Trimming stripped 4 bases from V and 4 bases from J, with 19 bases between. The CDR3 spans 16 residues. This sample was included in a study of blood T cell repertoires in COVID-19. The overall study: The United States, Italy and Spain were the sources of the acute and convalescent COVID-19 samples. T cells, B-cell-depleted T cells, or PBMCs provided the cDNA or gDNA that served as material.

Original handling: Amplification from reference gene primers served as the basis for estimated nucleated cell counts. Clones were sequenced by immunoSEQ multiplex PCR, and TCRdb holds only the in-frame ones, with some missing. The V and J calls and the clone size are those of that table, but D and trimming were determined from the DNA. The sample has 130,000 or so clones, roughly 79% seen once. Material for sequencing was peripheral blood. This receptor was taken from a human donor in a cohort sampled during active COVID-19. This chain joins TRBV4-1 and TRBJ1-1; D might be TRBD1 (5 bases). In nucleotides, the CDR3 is TGCGCCAGCAGCCTCAGTGGGGGGGGGAGAGGCACTGAAGCTTTCTTT. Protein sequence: CASSLSGGGRGTEAFF.